The 30 T cell receptor beta chains presented below share a single source sample, sequenced in a study of PD-1 blockade in classical Hodgkin lymphoma. TCRdb's table, derived via immunoSEQ multiplex PCR, lists solely in-frame clones and lacks some. The sample includes around 18,000 clones, around 75% of them seen just once. Documented time point: cycle 4 day 1 (C4D1), after more than 5 weeks of nivolumab. Each patient experienced a relapse that followed autologous stem cell transplantation, and brentuximab vedotin exposure varied. Thawed PBMCs yielded CD4+ T cells through magnetic negative selection. Sequencing used CD4+ T cells from blood, obtained before the fourth cycle of nivolumab. The receptors originated from a human donor with classical Hodgkin lymphoma.

The chain has TRBV7-2 and TRBJ2-5; D remains ambiguous. V was shortened by 3 bases and J by 1 base, with 15 bases between the two germline ends. This CDR3 is 16 amino acids long. The germline V gene has CDR1 SGHTA and CDR2 FQGNSA. CDR3: CASSFSGWSSQETQYF. The CDR3 nucleotides are TGTGCCAGCAGCTTTTCCGGGTGGTCTAGCCAAGAGACCCAGTACTTC.

The V and J genes are TRBV19 and TRBJ1-2, with TRBD1 matching 7 bases. Germline V CDR1 and CDR2: LNHDA, SQIVND (reference sequence). V was pared by 7 bases and J by 0 bases, with 5 bases of the junction left unmatched. The CDR3 is 14 amino acids. CDR3 region: CASNRQGPNYGYTF. In DNA, the CDR3 is TGTGCCAGTAACAGACAGGGACCTAACTATGGCTACACCTTC.

The chain carries TRBV7-2 and TRBJ2-2; D is unclear. This CDR3 has 13 residues. Trimming took off 5 bases at V and 7 bases at J, with 11 bases between the two ends. The germline V gene encodes CDR1 SGHTA and CDR2 FQGNSA. This CDR3 reads CASSLVGGGELFF. The CDR3 DNA reads as TGTGCCAGCAGCCTGGTGGGTGGCGGGGAGCTGTTTTTT.

This clone was detected a few times. J is TRBJ1-2 and V is TRBV19; possible D gene TRBD1, 5 bases. The CDR3 extends over 15 amino acids. CDR1 is LNHDA, CDR2 SQIVND, per germline (reference sequence). V was trimmed by 3 bases and J by 7 bases, leaving 18 bases between them. The CDR3 nucleotides read TGTGCCAGTAGTATCTCCCCGGGGACTCGAGTTGGCTACACCTTC. Its translation: CASSISPGTRVGYTF.

V gene TRBV2 combines with J gene TRBJ1-2, with TRBD1 identical over 7 bases. J gave up 5 bases and V 8 bases, and 5 bases lay outside the gene matches. The CDR3 spans 12 residues. Germline CDR1 reads SNHLY; CDR2 reads FYNNEI. CDR3 nucleotide sequence: TGTGCCAGCGGGGTGACAGGGTATGGCTACACCTTC. Its protein product is CASGVTGYGYTF.

The rearrangement uses TRBV5-4 and TRBJ2-1; unclear D gene. V gave up 0 bases and J gave up 4 bases, with 11 bases separating them. The CDR3 contains 15 residues. Germline V gene lookup returns CDR1 SGHNT and CDR2 YYREEE (reference sequence). The CDR3 loop reads CASSLEGHVYNEQFF. CDR3 bases: TGTGCCAGCAGCTTGGAGGGCCACGTGTACAATGAGCAGTTCTTC.

The chain couples TRBV28 to TRBJ2-5; D gene unclear. The ends were cut back, 3 bases at V and 1 base at J, with 6 bases in the middle. CDR3 size: 13 residues. Germline CDR1 reads MDHEN; CDR2 reads SYDVKM. The CDR3 sequence is CASSFRVQETQYF. The CDR3, as DNA: TGTGCCAGCAGTTTCCGGGTCCAAGAGACCCAGTACTTC. The complete variable domain, with remaining parts taken from reference TRBV28 and TRBJ2-5, reads DVKVTQSSRYLVKRTGEKVFLECVQDMDHENMFWYRQDPGLGLRLIYFSYDVKMKEKGDIPEGYSVSREKKERFSLILESASTNQTSMYLCASSFRVQETQYFGPGTRLLVL.

The rearrangement links TRBV5-4 to TRBJ2-5; TRBD1 aligns across 9 bases. Germline loops: CDR1 SGHNT, CDR2 YYREEE (reference sequence). The trim removed 1 base at V and 2 bases at J, leaving 6 bases unmatched. The length of the CDR3 is 16 residues. CDR3 in amino acids: CASSLPNRGRQETQYF. The DNA of the CDR3 is TGTGCCAGCAGCTTGCCAAACAGGGGGCGGCAAGAGACCCAGTACTTC.

This chain connects TRBV19 to TRBJ2-2, with D perhaps TRBD2 (7 bases). With 11 bases removed from V and 0 bases from J, the gap between germline ends came to 10 bases. Per germline, CDR1 LNHDA and CDR2 SQIVND (reference sequence). The CDR3 totals 13 residues. CDR3 sequence: CAGRGPNTGELFF. The CDR3 DNA sequence: TGTGCCGGGCGGGGGCCGAACACCGGGGAGCTGTTTTTT.

The chain recombines TRBV11-2 with TRBJ1-6; 7 bases align to TRBD1. CDR3 length: 14 amino acids. V gave up 5 bases and J gave up 5 bases; unmatched junction bases: 3. Germline V lookup: CDR1 SGHAT, CDR2 FQNNGV. CDR3 in amino acids: CASSGDSDNSPLHF. CDR3 nucleotide sequence: TGTGCCAGCAGCGGGGACAGTGATAATTCACCCCTCCACTTT. Full variable domain (missing parts from reference TRBV11-2 and TRBJ1-6): EAGVAQSPRYKIIEKRQSVAFWCNPISGHATLYWYQQILGQGPKLLIQFQNNGVVDDSQLPKDRFSAERLKGVDSTLKIQPAKLEDSAVYLCASSGDSDNSPLHFGNGTRLTVT.

The chain joins TRBV27 to TRBJ2-7; D ambiguous. Looked up from germline, CDR1 is MNHEY and CDR2 is SMNVEV (reference sequence). The V end was cut by 3 bases, the J end by 3 bases, with 9 bases between. The CDR3 runs 13 residues. The CDR3 DNA reads TGTGCCAGCAGTTTCCGATCCCACTACGAGCAGTACTTC. Protein sequence: CASSFRSHYEQYF.

The chain carries TRBV10-2 and TRBJ2-7; D ambiguous. CDR3 length equals 12 residues. V shed 7 bases and J shed 4 bases, with 11 bases lying between them. Looked up from germline, CDR1 is WSHSY and CDR2 is SAAADI. CDR3 in DNA: TGCGCCAGCAATGACCTTGGGTACGAGCAGTACTTC. Translation: CASNDLGYEQYF.

V gene TRBV11-3 combines with J gene TRBJ1-5, with D unclear. V dropped 1 base and J dropped 4 bases, with 11 bases sitting between them. The germline gives CDR1 SGHNT, CDR2 YENEEA. CDR3 length: 15 residues. CDR3 bases: TGTGCCAGCAGCTTAGTTCCGGGAGCAAATCAGCCCCAGCATTTT. It codes for CASSLVPGANQPQHF.

This chain uses TRBV18 with TRBJ2-1, with D perhaps being TRBD1 or TRBD2 (5 bases each). Trimming pared 0 bases from V and 4 bases from J, leaving 16 bases between. The CDR3 sequence is 17 residues long. The germline V gene encodes CDR1 KGHSH and CDR2 LQKENI. The DNA for the CDR3 is TGTGCCAGCTCACCACCAACGGCAGAGGGGATATACAATGAGCAGTTCTTC. Translated, it gives CASSPPTAEGIYNEQFF. Using reference TRBV18 and TRBJ2-1 for the parts outside the CDR3, the full variable domain is NAGVMQNPRHLVRRRGQEARLRCSPMKGHSHVYWYRQLPEEGLKFMVYLQKENIIDESGMPKERFSAEFPKEGPSILRIQQVVRGDSAAYFCASSPPTAEGIYNEQFFGPGTRLTVL.

The chain joins TRBV18 to TRBJ2-1; TRBD2 is a possible D gene (5 bases). V was cut by 2 bases and J by 10 bases, with 9 bases left in between. The CDR3 consists of 12 residues. Looked up from germline, CDR1 is KGHSH and CDR2 is LQKENI. The CDR3 bases are TGTGCCAGCTCACCAAGGACTCCCGAGCAGTTCTTC. Translating gives CASSPRTPEQFF.

V usage is TRBV2 and J usage is TRBJ1-4; TRBD1 agrees at 9 bases. CDR1 and CDR2 from the germline V gene are SNHLY and FYNNEI. Trimming took 4 bases from V and 5 from J; bases not matched to a gene: 5. The CDR3 consists of 15 residues. The CDR3 loop reads CASSADRGINEKLFF. CDR3 coding DNA: TGTGCCAGCAGTGCTGACAGGGGGATAAATGAAAAACTGTTTTTT.

The chain has TRBV2 and TRBJ2-5; 12 positions match TRBD2. Germline CDR1 and CDR2: SNHLY and FYNNEI. The CDR3 totals 16 residues. V gave up 4 bases and J gave up 1 base; unmatched junction bases: 4. The CDR3 DNA reads as TGTGCCAGCAGTGGCCTAGCGGGAGGGGTCCAAGAGACCCAGTACTTC. Translating gives CASSGLAGGVQETQYF.

The CDR3 loop reads CASSPWNRGGYTF. The DNA for the CDR3 is TGTGCCAGCAGCCCCTGGAACAGGGGGGGCTACACCTTC. The rearrangement joins TRBV14 to TRBJ1-2; 8 nucleotides match TRBD1. V lost 4 bases to trimming and J lost 8 bases; unmatched junction nucleotides: 6. Per the germline V gene, CDR1 is SGHDN and CDR2 is FVKESK. The CDR3 sequence is 13 residues long. Based on the CDR3 plus reference TRBV14 and TRBJ1-2, the full variable domain is EAGVTQFPSHSVIEKGQTVTLRCDPISGHDNLYWYRRVMGKEIKFLLHFVKESKQDESGMPNNRFLAERTGGTYSTLKVQPAELEDSGVYFCASSPWNRGGYTFGSGTRLTVV.

The rearrangement links TRBV4-3 to TRBJ2-5, with D tentatively TRBD1 (6 bases). The CDR3 is made up of 13 amino acids. Trimming pared 4 bases from V and 4 bases from J, leaving 10 bases between. Germline V CDR1 and CDR2: LGHNA, YSLEER. The CDR3 region is CASSPQGRETQYF. CDR3 DNA: TGCGCCAGCAGCCCACAGGGCCGAGAGACCCAGTACTTC.

This clone has more than one count but fewer than ten. The chain has TRBV18 and TRBJ2-4; no reliable D call. CDR3 length: 14 amino acids. Trimming took 0 bases from V and 4 from J, leaving 7 bases between them. From germline, CDR1 is KGHSH and CDR2 LQKENI. For the CDR3, the DNA is TGTGCCAGCTCACCACCGGGTAAAAAAAACATTCAGTACTTC. It translates to CASSPPGKKNIQYF.

This chain uses TRBV7-9 with TRBJ2-6; D gene uncertain. Germline V gene lookup returns CDR1 SEHNR and CDR2 FQNEAQ (reference sequence). V dropped 3 bases and J dropped 0 bases, with 0 bases sitting between them. CDR3 size: 13 residues. This CDR3 reads CASSFSGANVLTF. The CDR3 nucleotides read TGTGCCAGCAGCTTCTCTGGGGCCAACGTCCTGACTTTC.

This clone occurred once. J is TRBJ2-3 and V is TRBV19; maybe TRBD2 (6 bases). CDR3 length equals 13 residues. CDR1 and CDR2 (germline): LNHDA, SQIVND (reference sequence). V lost 0 bases and J 11 bases, leaving 12 bases between the germline ends. The CDR3 DNA sequence: TGTGCCAGTAGTATAGATCTGAGGGGACTGCAGTATTTT. Translating gives CASSIDLRGLQYF.

This chain joins TRBV28 and TRBJ1-6; no reliable D call. The CDR3 is made up of 15 amino acids. Trimming pared 3 bases from V and 10 bases from J, leaving 16 bases between. CDR1 is MDHEN and CDR2 is SYDVKM in the germline V gene. The CDR3 loop is CASSFIDGPRSPLHF. The CDR3 DNA is TGTGCCAGCAGTTTCATCGACGGACCCAGATCACCCCTCCACTTT.

The chain's CDR3 is CASSLVGVGNTEAFF. The CDR3 DNA follows: TGTGCCAGCAGTTTAGTGGGGGTTGGAAACACTGAAGCTTTCTTT. The V gene is TRBV27, the J gene TRBJ1-1; D is perhaps TRBD1 (5 bases). In germline, CDR1 is MNHEY, CDR2 SMNVEV (reference sequence). V gave up 2 bases and J gave up 2 bases, with 12 bases separating them. CDR3 length equals 15 residues.

The rearrangement joins TRBV9 to TRBJ1-1; perhaps TRBD1 as D (6 bases). Per the germline V gene, CDR1 is SGDLS and CDR2 is YYNGEE. The CDR3 totals 12 residues. The V end was cut by 3 bases, the J end by 10 bases, with 13 bases between. The CDR3 region has the DNA TGTGCCAGCAGCGCGCTACAGGGAGCAGCTTTCTTT. This gives the protein CASSALQGAAFF. Full variable domain (outside the CDR3, taken from reference TRBV9 and TRBJ1-1): DSGVTQTPKHLITATGQRVTLRCSPRSGDLSVYWYQQSLDQGLQFLIQYYNGEERAKGNILERFSAQQFPDLHSELNLSSLELGDSALYFCASSALQGAAFFGQGTRLTVV.

V is TRBV2 and J is TRBJ1-5; tentatively, D is TRBD1 (5 bases). Germline V lookup: CDR1 SNHLY, CDR2 FYNNEI. V was shortened by 4 bases and J by 3 bases, with 10 bases between the two germline ends. The CDR3 loop spans 14 amino acids. In nucleotides, the CDR3 is TGTGCCAGCAGTGGAGACAGCTCCAATCAGCCCCAGCATTTT. Translated, it gives CASSGDSSNQPQHF.

This chain uses TRBV25-1 with TRBJ2-1; tentative D call: TRBD2 (5 bases). Germline V gives CDR1 MGHDK, CDR2 SYGVNS. CDR3 length: 15 residues. V gave up 5 bases and J gave up 0 bases, with 11 bases separating them. The CDR3 DNA reads TGTGCCAGCAGTAGCGGTCCCGACTCCTACAATGAGCAGTTCTTC. Its translation: CASSSGPDSYNEQFF. The whole variable domain, filled in from reference TRBV25-1 and TRBJ2-1, reads EADIYQTPRYLVIGTGKKITLECSQTMGHDKMYWYQQDPGMELHLIHYSYGVNSTEKGDLSSESTVSRIRTEHFPLTLESARPSHTSQYLCASSSGPDSYNEQFFGPGTRLTVL.

CDR3 nucleotides: TGTGCCAGCAGTGCTAGCGGGGGGGCAAATGAGCAGTTCTTC. Protein sequence: CASSASGGANEQFF. V and J are TRBV6-4 and TRBJ2-1, with 12 nucleotides matching TRBD2. V gave up 4 bases and J gave up 7 bases; unmatched junction bases: 2. Germline values: CDR1 MRHNA, CDR2 SNTAGT. The CDR3 extends over 14 amino acids.

This rearrangement joins TRBV11-2 to TRBJ2-3; possible D gene TRBD2, 5 bases. Germline lookup yields CDR1 SGHAT and CDR2 FQNNGV. This CDR3 has 16 residues. Trimming shortened V by 2 bases and J by 3 bases, and 15 bases separated the two germline ends. The CDR3 protein is CASSLLVGVRTDTQYF. The CDR3 DNA sequence: TGTGCCAGCAGCTTATTGGTGGGAGTCAGAACAGATACGCAGTATTTT.

The chain uses TRBV4-2 and TRBJ2-7, with 9 bases aligning to TRBD2. Per the germline V gene, CDR1 is LGHNA and CDR2 is YNFKEQ. The V gene end was trimmed by 0 bases and the J gene end by 5 bases; junction bases not matched to a gene: 11. This CDR3 has 17 amino acids. The CDR3: CASSQDRGSGRRNEQYF. CDR3 in DNA: TGTGCCAGCAGCCAAGATAGGGGTAGCGGGAGAAGAAACGAGCAGTACTTC.